This T cell receptor (beta chain) was sequenced during a study of cytomegalovirus exposure and HLA in healthy donors. Whole-study results and caveats: The HLA-A and HLA-B alleles of most subjects were reportedly predicted accurately from TCR beta sequences.

Turning to this clone: The antigen remains undetermined.

From germline, CDR1 is MNHNS and CDR2 SASEGT. The V segment lost 2 bases and the J segment 5 bases; nucleotides outside the gene matches: 12. This CDR3 has 18 amino acids. The PCR employed 60 Vbeta primers together with 13 Jbeta primers. TCRdb's copy holds only in-frame clones and misses some; the assay was immunoSEQ multiplex PCR. The table records 150,000 to 200,000 clones, 77% of them present only once. The chain links TRBV6-1 to TRBJ2-5, with TRBD1 matching over 12 bases. The TCR originated in a woman aged 25 to 39 in good health and CMV-seropositive. Sequences were obtained from PBMCs. CDR3 protein: CASSEPIGGTGGGETQYF. The CDR3, as DNA: TGTGCCAGCAGTGAACCTATCGGCGGGACAGGGGGCGGGGAGACCCAGTACTTC.